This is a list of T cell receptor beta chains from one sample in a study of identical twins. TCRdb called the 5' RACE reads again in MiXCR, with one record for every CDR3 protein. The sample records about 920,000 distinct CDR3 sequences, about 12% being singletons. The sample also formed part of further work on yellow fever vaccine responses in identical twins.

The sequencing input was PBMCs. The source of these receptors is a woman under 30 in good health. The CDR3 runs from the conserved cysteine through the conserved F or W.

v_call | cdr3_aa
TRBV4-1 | CASSHRTGLPPDTQYF
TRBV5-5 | CASSLFLPSGTPDTQYF
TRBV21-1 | CASSKTGGQPQHF
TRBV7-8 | CASSNPLFSREKLFF
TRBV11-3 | CASSAGLAGVYNEQFF
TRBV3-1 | CASTQGPPGGHEQYF
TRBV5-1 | CASSLGGQSSGEQYF
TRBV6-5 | CASSFGQGEYSLHF
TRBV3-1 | CASRSELAGDGYEQYF
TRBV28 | CASRSPSSGRIDTQYF
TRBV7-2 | CASSLGAMAGLPRYNEQFF
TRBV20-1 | CSARVGDRGLYGYTF
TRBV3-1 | CASSHRPTSGYSEQFF
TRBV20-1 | CSATTSGIYNEQFF
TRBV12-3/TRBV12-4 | CASSPNIRGNSPLHF
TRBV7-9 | CASSPLGGDSSYNEQFF
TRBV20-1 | CSANPRGASYNEQFF
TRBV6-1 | CASSERQVLRSYEQYF
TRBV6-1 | CASTSGMVANEQFF
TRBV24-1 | CATSDRTGTDTQYF
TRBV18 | CASSPRPAGLGDEQFF
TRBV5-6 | CASSTGGAPYNEQFF
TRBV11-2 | CASSQEGGVPYNEQFF
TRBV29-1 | CSVRGGSGAQPSYEQYF
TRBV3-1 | CASSQVRNTEAFF
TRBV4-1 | CASSQVGLDQETQYF
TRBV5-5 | CASSTPTGTTDTQYF
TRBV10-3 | CAISEKGQGLNNSPLHF
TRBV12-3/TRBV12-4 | CASTLDGLAGEQFF
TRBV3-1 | CASSKLSTEAFF
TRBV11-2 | CASSLDRDNQPQHF
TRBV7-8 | CASSPTGLNTEAFF
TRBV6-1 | CASNRGRGDYGYTF
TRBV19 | CASSIAQGLDQPQHF
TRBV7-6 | CASSSRTSPAGELFF
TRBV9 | CASSVGQGRGNTEAFF
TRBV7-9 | CASSLGPRGRNLSGYTF
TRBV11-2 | CASSLEGLAGDTSPSTDTQYF
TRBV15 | CATSRGVDRDSYEQYF
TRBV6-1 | CASSPDRVRTGELFF
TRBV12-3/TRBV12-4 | CASSMGRWIYEQYF
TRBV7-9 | CASSPGTFNEQFF
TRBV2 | CASSAPGPDADTQYF
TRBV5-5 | CASSNGQGISDTQYF
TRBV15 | CATSRVYNEQFF
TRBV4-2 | CASSLSSGQSSYNEQFF
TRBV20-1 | CSARHIGHTTDTQYF
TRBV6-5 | CASSYDGLHGYTF
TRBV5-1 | CASSPGTSGGYHNEQFF
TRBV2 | CASSVTWDGRNQPQHF
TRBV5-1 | CASSLPERGVSTGELFF
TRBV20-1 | CSASPTGVRSTEAFF
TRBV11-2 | CASNVAGLQETQYF
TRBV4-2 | CASSHPRGGPWILSPLTDTQYF